A selection of T cell receptor beta chains follows, all from one sample in a study of T cell responses to AZD1222 COVID-19 vaccine. This table comes from immunoSEQ multiplex PCR, and its TCRdb copy is limited to in-frame clones, with some not included. Found here are around 120,000 clones, approximately 83% of them singletons; the top ten hold approximately 4%. This sample comprised peripheral blood, obtained on day 0 of MenACWY control vaccination. The receptors shown here come from an adult in good health. Both conserved end residues are part of each CDR3. A D gene is named only where the DNA matches it firmly. Size is stated for part of the rows, as once, few or many counts, or as a class when the clone is expanded.

D | size | J | V | CDR3 | DNA
NA | few | TRBJ1-5 | TRBV24-1 | CATSGQGNQPQHF | TGTGCCACCAGTGGGCAGGGGAATCAGCCCCAGCATTTT
NA | NA | TRBJ2-4 | TRBV3-1/TRBV3-2 | CASSQGRGAWIKNIQYF | TGTGCCAGCAGCCAAGGTCGAGGGGCATGGATCAAAAACATTCAGTACTTC
NA | NA | TRBJ1-4 | TRBV18 | CASSPNSGPATNEKLFF | TGTGCCAGCTCACCCAACTCCGGGCCCGCAACTAATGAAAAACTGTTTTTT
TRBD1 | NA | TRBJ2-7 | TRBV5-6 | CASSLSPGQTYEQYF | TGTGCCAGCAGCTTGTCCCCGGGACAGACCTACGAGCAGTACTTC
NA | NA | TRBJ1-2 | TRBV3-1/TRBV3-2 | CASSRGMGDGYGYTF | TGTGCCAGCAGCCGTGGGATGGGGGATGGCTATGGCTACACCTTC
NA | NA | TRBJ1-4 | TRBV2 | CASNPRGNEKLFF | TGTGCCAGCAATCCAAGAGGGAATGAAAAACTGTTTTTT
NA | NA | TRBJ2-3 | TRBV7-2 | CASSLAPGSTDTQYF | TGTGCCAGCAGCTTAGCTCCGGGGAGCACAGATACGCAGTATTTT
NA | once | TRBJ2-6 | TRBV6-5 | CASMSYSGANVLTF | TGTGCCAGCATGAGCTACTCTGGGGCCAACGTCCTGACTTTC
NA | NA | TRBJ1-4 | TRBV24-1 | CATSDPQGSGANEKLFF | TGTGCCACCAGTGACCCACAGGGCTCCGGGGCTAATGAAAAACTGTTTTTT
NA | NA | TRBJ2-2 | TRBV7-7 | CASSLRSSLNTGELFF | TGTGCTAGCTCCCTCCGGTCCAGCTTGAACACCGGGGAGCTGTTTTTT
NA | NA | TRBJ1-2 | TRBV5-1 | CASSSQGSLYGYTF | TGCGCCAGCAGCTCACAGGGTTCTCTCTATGGCTACACCTTC
TRBD1 | NA | TRBJ1-4 | TRBV4-3 | CASSPRLPGQGGEKLFF | TGCGCCAGCAGCCCTCGGCTACCGGGACAGGGAGGCGAAAAACTGTTTTTT
NA | NA | TRBJ1-6 | TRBV6-5 | CASSPTGPYNSPLHF | TGTGCCAGCAGTCCGACAGGCCCCTATAATTCACCCCTCCACTTT
NA | once | TRBJ2-3 | TRBV5-8 | CASSLGTGDTQYF | TGTGCCAGCAGCTTGGGGACCGGGGATACGCAGTATTTT
NA | NA | TRBJ1-6 | TRBV7-8 | CASSLGQHNSPLHF | TGTGCCAGCAGCTTAGGACAGCATAATTCACCCCTCCACTTT
TRBD1 | NA | TRBJ2-3 | TRBV11-2 | CASSWGRWDRNTDTQYF | TGTGCCAGCAGCTGGGGGCGCTGGGACAGGAACACAGATACGCAGTATTTT
TRBD2 | NA | TRBJ2-2 | TRBV6-2/TRBV6-3 | CASSSTGGANTGELFF | TGTGCCAGCAGTTCCACGGGGGGGGCGAACACCGGGGAGCTGTTTTTT
NA | NA | TRBJ1-2 | TRBV21-1 | CASSKIGKSVNRGDYGYTF | TGTGCCAGCAGCAAAATCGGCAAAAGCGTTAACAGGGGAGACTATGGCTACACCTTC
TRBD2 | NA | TRBJ2-5 | TRBV6-5 | CASGLAGGGKETQYF | TGTGCCAGCGGACTAGCGGGGGGCGGGAAAGAGACCCAGTACTTC
TRBD2 | NA | TRBJ2-1 | TRBV4-2 | CASSPGLAGGSEQFF | TGTGCCAGCAGCCCGGGACTAGCGGGGGGCTCTGAGCAGTTCTTC
NA | NA | TRBJ1-6 | TRBV5-1 | CASSLAARVDSPLHF | TGCGCCAGCAGCTTGGCCGCCAGGGTCGATTCACCCCTCCACTTT
NA | NA | TRBJ1-2 | TRBV19 | CASSIGRVAGGYTF | TGTGCCAGTAGTATTGGCAGGGTGGCTGGTGGCTACACCTTC
TRBD1 | once | TRBJ1-4 | TRBV7-2 | CASSLDRGREKLFF | TGTGCCAGCAGCCTGGACAGGGGGCGTGAAAAACTGTTTTTT
TRBD1 | NA | TRBJ1-1 | TRBV4-2 | CASSQASGGYTEAFF | TGTGCCAGCAGCCAAGCATCAGGGGGTTACACTGAAGCTTTCTTT
TRBD1 | NA | TRBJ2-7 | TRBV9 | CASSTSTGTDFYEQYF | TGTGCCAGCAGCACATCAACCGGGACAGACTTCTACGAGCAGTACTTC
NA | NA | TRBJ1-2 | TRBV2 | CASGERARPCF | TGTGCCAGCGGTGAGAGGGCGCGTCCGTGCTTC
NA | NA | TRBJ2-5 | TRBV5-4 | CASSWGVAEETQYF | TGTGCCAGCAGCTGGGGGGTAGCGGAAGAGACCCAGTACTTC
NA | NA | TRBJ1-6 | TRBV11-3 | CASSLGYGSPLHF | TGTGCCAGCAGCTTAGGTTACGGTTCACCCCTCCACTTT
NA | NA | TRBJ1-2 | TRBV6-6 | CASTPGGIYGYTF | TGTGCCAGCACCCCCGGGGGGATCTATGGCTACACCTTC
NA | NA | TRBJ2-5 | TRBV15 | CATSSWVESSSETQYF | TGTGCCACCAGCTCCTGGGTTGAGAGTAGCAGCGAGACCCAGTACTTC
NA | NA | TRBJ1-1 | TRBV6-5 | CASSYKENTEAFF | TGTGCCAGCAGTTACAAAGAGAACACTGAAGCTTTCTTT
NA | NA | TRBJ1-2 | TRBV10-3 | CAISESGTSLRSGYTF | TGTGCCATCAGTGAGTCCGGGACATCCCTTCGGAGCGGCTACACCTTC
NA | NA | TRBJ2-7 | TRBV3-1/TRBV3-2 | CASSQLSLREQYF | TGTGCCAGCAGCCAATTAAGCCTACGCGAGCAGTACTTC
NA | NA | TRBJ1-5 | TRBV4-1 | CASSSTGVGNQPQHF | TGCGCCAGCAGCTCAACGGGGGTAGGCAATCAGCCCCAGCATTTT
NA | NA | TRBJ1-3 | TRBV5-6 | CASSLGAGNTIYF | TGTGCCAGCAGCTTGGGTGCTGGAAACACCATATATTTT
TRBD1 | NA | TRBJ2-7 | TRBV18 | CASSAGTGSYEQYF | TGTGCCAGCTCAGCCGGGACAGGTTCCTACGAGCAGTACTTC
NA | once | TRBJ2-2 | TRBV30 | CAWSVVAGWNTGELFF | TGTGCCTGGAGTGTCGTGGCAGGGTGGAACACCGGGGAGCTGTTTTTT
NA | NA | TRBJ2-2 | TRBV5-1 | CASSIGQTNTGELFF | TGCGCCAGCAGCATAGGACAGACCAACACCGGGGAGCTGTTTTTT
TRBD1 | NA | TRBJ1-2 | TRBV7-9 | CASYDRVHGYTF | TGTGCCAGCTACGACAGGGTCCATGGCTACACCTTC
TRBD1 | NA | TRBJ2-7 | TRBV10-3 | CAISPDRGAYEQYF | TGTGCCATCAGCCCAGACAGGGGTGCCTACGAGCAGTACTTC
NA | NA | TRBJ2-3 | TRBV5-4 | CASSWRGTVGTDTQYF | TGTGCCAGCAGCTGGCGCGGGACAGTCGGCACAGATACGCAGTATTTT
NA | NA | TRBJ2-1 | TRBV7-9 | CASNSLESSEQFF | TGTGCCAGCAACTCCCTAGAGTCTAGCGAGCAGTTCTTC
NA | NA | TRBJ2-1 | TRBV4-2 | CASSQDQSSYNEQFF | TGTGCCAGCAGCCAAGATCAAAGCTCCTACAATGAGCAGTTCTTC
TRBD1 | NA | TRBJ2-7 | TRBV29-1 | CSVAEGTGVSYEQYF | TGCAGCGTTGCCGAGGGGACAGGTGTCTCCTACGAGCAGTACTTC
NA | NA | TRBJ1-1 | TRBV5-5 | CASSLVRGFTEAFF | TGTGCCAGCAGCTTGGTGAGGGGTTTCACTGAAGCTTTCTTT
NA | NA | TRBJ2-3 | TRBV28 | CASSLSTGADTQYF | TGTGCCAGCAGTTTATCGACGGGCGCAGATACGCAGTATTTT
NA | NA | TRBJ2-2 | TRBV11-2 | CASSFAGRTGELFF | TGTGCCAGCAGCTTCGCAGGGCGGACCGGGGAGCTGTTTTTT
NA | NA | TRBJ1-2 | TRBV5-4 | CASSSNRVEGYTF | TGTGCCAGCAGCTCGAACAGGGTGGAGGGCTACACCTTC